The source of this T cell receptor beta chain is a study of blood T cell repertoires in COVID-19. Whole-study context: Material from acute and convalescent COVID-19 was sourced from the United States, Italy and Spain.

This CDR3 is built from 16 residues. V trimming: 4 bases; J trimming: 2 bases; junction bases outside the gene matches: 4. From germline, CDR1 is KGHSY and CDR2 FQNENV. Individuals drawn from approximately 26 US areas were roughly 18 to 89 years old. Cohorts were based on clinical histories the participants reported. In the 2 weeks before study entry, exposed participants met a COVID-19 case, which was PCR-confirmed or clinician-diagnosed. Using immunoSEQ multiplex PCR, the repertoire was profiled, and TCRdb retains in-frame clones only, with some absent. The sample has 250,000 or so clones, over 80% seen once.

The sequence came from a woman in her forties who had been exposed to COVID-19. The chain joins TRBV16 to TRBJ2-6, with TRBD2 matching over 8 bases. The specimen sequenced was PBMCs or T cells enriched from blood (not recorded which). The CDR3 reads CASSPSGGAGANVLTF. As DNA, the CDR3 is TGTGCCAGCAGCCCTTCGGGAGGGGCTGGGGCCAACGTCCTGACTTTC.